This T cell receptor (beta chain) was sequenced in a study of T cells in Graves' hyperthyroidism and ophthalmopathy. Overall study context: Peripheral blood was secured at the point of initial diagnosis, before any treatment. Whole-study findings and limits: A model built on 13 V-J features separated ophthalmopathy from stable hyperthyroidism. The majority of expanded thyroid clonotypes above 0.001 also appeared in blood.

Regions amplified from RNA transcripts were the TCR beta CDR3 regions. HTBI primers were the set used in a first-round RT-PCR of the TCR CDR3. TCRdb processed the multiplex PCR reads anew with MiXCR; each CDR3 protein has one entry. The data contain about 840,000 distinct CDR3 sequences, around 38% of them singletons. The CDR3 spans 15 residues. V dropped 1 base and J dropped 7; count of bases not matched to a gene: 11. In germline, CDR1 is SGHRS, CDR2 YFSETQ. About this clonotype: Antigen specificity is unknown.

For Graves' hyperthyroidism to be stable, ophthalmopathy could not progress within 18 months. Sequenced input: blood. This sequence joins TRBV5-1 and TRBJ2-7; 7 bases fit TRBD2. The receptor was derived from a man between 18 and 29 years old with Graves' hyperthyroidism. Here the CDR3 DNA reads TGCGCCAGCAGCTTGAAGTCTTTCGAGGGAGGGGAGCAGTACTTC. This encodes CASSLKSFEGGEQYF. Together with reference TRBV5-1 and TRBJ2-7, the CDR3 gives the full variable domain: KAGVTQTPRYLIKTRGQQVTLSCSPISGHRSVSWYQQTPGQGLQFLFEYFSETQRNKGNFPGRFSGRQFSNSRSEMNVSTLELGDSALYLCASSLKSFEGGEQYFGPGTRLTVT.